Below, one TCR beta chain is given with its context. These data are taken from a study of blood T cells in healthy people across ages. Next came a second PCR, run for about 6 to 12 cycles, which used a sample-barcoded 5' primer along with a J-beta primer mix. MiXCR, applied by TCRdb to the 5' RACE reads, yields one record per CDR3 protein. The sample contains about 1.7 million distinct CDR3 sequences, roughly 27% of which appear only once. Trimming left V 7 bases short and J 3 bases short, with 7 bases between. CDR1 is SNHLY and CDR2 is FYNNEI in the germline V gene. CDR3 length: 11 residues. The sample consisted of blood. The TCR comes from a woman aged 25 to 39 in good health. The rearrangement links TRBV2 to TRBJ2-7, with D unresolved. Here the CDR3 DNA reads TGTGCCAGCAACGCGAACTACGAGCAGTACTTC. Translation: CASNANYEQYF.